The 20 T cell receptor beta chains reported below all come from one sample, sequenced in a study of blood T cell repertoires in COVID-19. Sequenced by immunoSEQ multiplex PCR; TCRdb stores in-frame clones only, minus some. The data contain almost 250,000 clones, around 88% of them seen just once; the ten biggest clones take up 5.5% to 6.5%. The sample comprised peripheral blood. These receptors all come from a woman older than 75 with COVID-19, enrolled during active disease.

The chain recombines TRBV10-3 with TRBJ2-5; possible D gene TRBD2, 5 bases. CDR1 and CDR2 from the germline V gene are ENHRY and SYGVKD. Trimming left V 6 bases short and J 3 bases short, with 17 bases between. The CDR3 is made up of 15 amino acids. Here the CDR3 DNA reads TGTGCCATCAGCGGGGTAGCCCAGGCTGAAGAGACCCAGTACTTC. Its translation is CAISGVAQAEETQYF.

This clone was recorded a few times. Here the CDR3 DNA reads TGTGCCACCAGTGGGGCGACAGGCACGAACACTGAAGCTTTCTTT. It codes for CATSGATGTNTEAFF. This chain joins TRBV24-1 and TRBJ1-1, with a possible D match to TRBD1 (6 bases). The V gene's germline CDR1 is KGHDR and CDR2 SFDVKD. This CDR3 has 15 amino acids. The germline V and J ends were trimmed by 5 bases and 1 base, with 13 bases remaining between them.

This clone was detected once. V usage is TRBV7-3 and J usage is TRBJ2-1; no definite D call. With 2 bases removed from V and 7 bases from J, the gap between germline ends came to 6 bases. The germline CDR1 and CDR2 sequences are SGHTA and FQGTGA. CDR3 length: 12 amino acids. CDR3 residues: CASSLSRNEQFF. CDR3 nucleotides: TGTGCCAGCAGCTTATCCCGTAATGAGCAGTTCTTC.

This chain uses TRBV24-1 with TRBJ1-5; possible D gene TRBD1, 5 bases. Germline lookup yields CDR1 KGHDR and CDR2 SFDVKD. The CDR3 is 17 residues long. V gave up 4 bases and J gave up 2 bases, with 17 bases separating them. The CDR3 nucleotides read TGTGCCACCAGTGACCCCCGGGACCCGGGAGGCAATCAGCCCCAGCATTTT. Translation gives CATSDPRDPGGNQPQHF.

J is TRBJ1-3 and V is TRBV9; weak D call: TRBD1 (5 bases). Germline assignment: CDR1 SGDLS and CDR2 YYNGEE. This CDR3 contains 15 residues. V was pared by 4 bases and J by 7 bases, with 18 bases between. CDR3 nucleotides: TGTGCCAGCAGCCCGCGTCGGGACTCTCAGAACACCATATATTTT. As protein: CASSPRRDSQNTIYF.

The rearrangement uses TRBV3-1 (or the pseudogene TRBV3-2) and TRBJ2-3; 9 bases agree with TRBD2. The CDR3 runs to 16 residues. V lost 2 bases to trimming and J lost 2 bases; unmatched junction nucleotides: 5. Germline V lookup: CDR1 LGHDT, CDR2 YNNKEL (reference sequence). The DNA for the CDR3 is TGTGCCAGCAGCCAACGCAGCGGGGGGATCACAGATACGCAGTATTTT. Translating gives CASSQRSGGITDTQYF.

The genes are TRBV5-1 and TRBJ1-2, with a tentative D call TRBD1 (5 bases). CDR1 is SGHRS, CDR2 YFSETQ, per germline. The CDR3 sequence is 14 residues long. V was pared by 4 bases and J by 4 bases, with 14 bases between. CDR3 in amino acids: CASSPGGGAYGYTF. Written as DNA, the CDR3 is TGCGCCAGCAGCCCCGGGGGGGGTGCCTATGGCTACACCTTC.

V usage is TRBV7-9 and J usage is TRBJ1-2, with unresolved D. V dropped 3 bases and J dropped 7 bases, with 9 bases sitting between them. The CDR3 sequence is 12 residues long. Germline V gene data show CDR1 as SEHNR and CDR2 as FQNEAQ (reference sequence). The CDR3 region has the DNA TGTGCCAGCAGCTTGGCGGCTCCTGGCTACACCTTC. Its protein product is CASSLAAPGYTF.

This clone was recorded a few times. The V and J genes are TRBV29-1 and TRBJ1-5; 8 nucleotides agree with TRBD1. This CDR3 comprises 13 residues. Trimming took 6 bases from V and 6 from J; bases not matched to a gene: 7. Per the germline V gene, CDR1 is SQVTM and CDR2 is ANQGSEA. The CDR3 spells CSVFRGRRQPQHF. CDR3 DNA sequence: TGCAGCGTCTTCAGGGGGCGACGTCAGCCCCAGCATTTT.

The genes are TRBV5-6 and TRBJ2-5, with 9 bases aligning to TRBD1. The CDR3 contains 15 residues. Germline trimming cut 4 bases from V and 5 bases from J; bases unmatched to any gene: 9. Germline CDR1 reads SGHDT; CDR2 reads YYEEEE. The CDR3 DNA reads as TGTGCCAGCAGCCCTGGGGACAGGGTCTGGGAGACCCAGTACTTC. Translating it yields CASSPGDRVWETQYF.

This rearrangement joins TRBV4-2 to TRBJ1-2; TRBD1 matches 9 bases. From germline, CDR1 is LGHNA and CDR2 YNFKEQ. The CDR3 runs to 18 residues. Trimming took 0 bases from V and 3 from J; bases not matched to a gene: 11. Here the CDR3 DNA reads TGTGCCAGCAGCCAAGATCGCGTAGGGACAGGGAAATACTATGGCTACACCTTC. The encoded protein is CASSQDRVGTGKYYGYTF.

This clone was picked up one time. The chain carries TRBV29-1 and TRBJ1-1; maybe TRBD1 (5 bases). V was shortened by 4 bases and J by 0 bases, with 12 bases between the two germline ends. CDR3 length: 14 residues. The germline gives CDR1 SQVTM, CDR2 ANQGSEA. The CDR3 region has the DNA TGCAGCGTTGCAAGGGGCAGTTTGAACACTGAAGCTTTCTTT. It codes for CSVARGSLNTEAFF.

Comments on this clone: This sample also contains other DNA sequences that code for the same CDR3. The J gene is TRBJ1-1, the V gene TRBV5-1; 8 nucleotides align to TRBD1. Germline V gene lookup returns CDR1 SGHRS and CDR2 YFSETQ. This CDR3 is 14 amino acids long. Losses at the gene ends were 1 base for V and 1 base for J; bases not matched to a gene: 0. CDR3 in amino acids: CASSLTGGNTEAFF. As DNA, the CDR3 is TGCGCCAGCAGCTTGACAGGGGGGAACACTGAAGCTTTCTTT. Variable domain in full (rest from reference TRBV5-1 and TRBJ1-1): KAGVTQTPRYLIKTRGQQVTLSCSPISGHRSVSWYQQTPGQGLQFLFEYFSETQRNKGNFPGRFSGRQFSNSRSEMNVSTLELGDSALYLCASSLTGGNTEAFFGQGTRLTVV.

The rearrangement uses TRBV6-5 and TRBJ2-2, with TRBD1 matching 10 bases. The CDR3 contains 16 residues. The V segment lost 0 bases and the J segment 4 bases; nucleotides outside the gene matches: 2. The V gene's germline CDR1 is MNHEY and CDR2 SVGAGI. The DNA of the CDR3 is TGTGCCAGCAGTTACTCGAGGACAGGGGGCACCGGGGAGCTGTTTTTT. Translating gives CASSYSRTGGTGELFF.

Only a few counts were recorded for this clone. This chain links TRBV12-5 with TRBJ2-5; D is unclear. Germline V gene sequence: CDR1 LGHNT, CDR2 FRNRAP. This CDR3 has 12 residues. Trimming removed 6 bases from V and 7 bases from J, with 12 bases in between. In nucleotides, the CDR3 is TGTGCTAGTGGACCCCATACGGGGACCCAGTACTTC. As protein: CASGPHTGTQYF.

The chain joins TRBV27 to TRBJ2-7, with D possibly matching TRBD1 (6 bases). Trimming cost V 4 bases and J 0 bases, with 13 bases left between them. Germline CDR1 MNHEY, CDR2 SMNVEV (reference sequence). This CDR3 is built from 15 residues. CDR3 in DNA: TGTGCCAGCAGTTCCACACAGGGTATCTCCTACGAGCAGTACTTC. Translating it yields CASSSTQGISYEQYF.

The CDR3 loop is CASSSSGGQNGYTF. The DNA of the CDR3 is TGTGCCAGCAGTTCCTCCGGGGGGCAGAATGGCTACACCTTC. This rearrangement joins TRBV2 to TRBJ1-2; weak D call: TRBD1 (6 bases). The CDR3 is 14 residues long. CDR1 SNHLY and CDR2 FYNNEI come from the germline V gene. V was shortened by 5 bases and J by 6 bases, with 16 bases between the two germline ends.

V and J are TRBV5-4 and TRBJ1-3; 7 positions agree with TRBD1. Looked up from germline, CDR1 is SGHNT and CDR2 is YYREEE (reference sequence). Trimming took 5 bases from V and 2 from J; bases not matched to a gene: 10. The CDR3 totals 16 residues. CDR3 DNA: TGTGCCAGCAGTAACTCCGCAGGGGGTACTGGAAACACCATATATTTT. It codes for CASSNSAGGTGNTIYF.

The CDR3 spells CASTPRSGTDTQYF. DNA of the CDR3: TGTGCCAGCACCCCTAGGAGCGGCACAGATACGCAGTATTTT. The rearrangement links TRBV28 to TRBJ2-3; the D is unclear. Per germline, CDR1 MDHEN and CDR2 SYDVKM. The CDR3 length is 14 residues. Trimming took 7 bases from V and 1 from J, leaving 12 bases between them.

This chain uses TRBV2 with TRBJ1-5; D not resolved. V shed 0 bases and J shed 11 bases, with 11 bases lying between them. Per the germline V gene, CDR1 is SNHLY and CDR2 is FYNNEI. The CDR3 loop spans 13 amino acids. CDR3 in DNA: TGTGCCAGCAGTGAAGCGCTTCGGGGTACCCAGCATTTT. The encoded protein is CASSEALRGTQHF. Based on the CDR3 plus reference TRBV2 and TRBJ1-5, the full variable domain is EPEVTQTPSHQVTQMGQEVILRCVPISNHLYFYWYRQILGQKVEFLVSFYNNEISEKSEIFDDQFSVERPDGSNFTLKIRSTKLEDSAMYFCASSEALRGTQHFGDGTRLSIL.